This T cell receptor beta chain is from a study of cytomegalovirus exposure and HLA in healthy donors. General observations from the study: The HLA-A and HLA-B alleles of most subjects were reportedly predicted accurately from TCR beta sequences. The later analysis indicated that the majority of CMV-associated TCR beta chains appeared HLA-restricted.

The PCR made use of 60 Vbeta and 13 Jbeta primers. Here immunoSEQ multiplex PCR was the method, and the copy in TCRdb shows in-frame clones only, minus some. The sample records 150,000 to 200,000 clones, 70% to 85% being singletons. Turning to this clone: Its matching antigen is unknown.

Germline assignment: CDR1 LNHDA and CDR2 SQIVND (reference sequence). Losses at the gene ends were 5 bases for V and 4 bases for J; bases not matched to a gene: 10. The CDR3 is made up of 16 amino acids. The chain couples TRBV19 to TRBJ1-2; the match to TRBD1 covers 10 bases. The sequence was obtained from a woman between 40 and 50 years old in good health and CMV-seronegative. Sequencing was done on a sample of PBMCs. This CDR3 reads CASSFRQGARFYGYTF. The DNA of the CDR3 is TGTGCCAGTAGTTTCCGACAGGGGGCGCGATTCTATGGCTACACCTTC.